The rows below give T cell receptor beta chains drawn from one sample of a study of post-analysis software for immune sequencing data. From the PCR reads, TCRdb called clonotypes with MiXCR, one entry per CDR3 protein. The table has about 820,000 distinct CDR3 sequences, roughly 50% seen once. The sequencing input was blood. The receptor set was obtained from a girl under 18 with multiple sclerosis. Both conserved end residues are part of each CDR3. The D gene is left open where the match is weak. Expanded clones are given a class, and other clones once, few, many or no size at all.

CDR3nt	CDR3aa	abundance	j_gene	d_gene	v_gene
TGTGCCAGCAGACGCGCAGGGGAGGGTGATAGGGACATTCAGTACTTC	CASRRAGEGDRDIQYF	.	TRBJ2-4	.	TRBV12-3/TRBV12-4
TGTGCCAGCAGCCCGATGACTAGTCTCGAGCAGTACTTC	CASSPMTSLEQYF	few	TRBJ2-7	.	TRBV12-3/TRBV12-4
TGTGCCAGCATGGGGGGGAAGGAGACCCAGTACTTC	CASMGGKETQYF	few	TRBJ2-5	.	TRBV21-1
TGCAGTGCTAGGGCGGACAGAGCCACATGGAGAGATACGCAGTATTTT	CSARADRATWRDTQYF	.	TRBJ2-3	.	TRBV20-1
TGCAGTGCTAGGACCCGGGACCGAAGCTACACAGATACGCAGTATTTT	CSARTRDRSYTDTQYF	.	TRBJ2-3	.	TRBV20-1
TGTGCCACCCTCCGGGCGACCCAGTACTTC	CATLRATQYF	few	TRBJ2-5	.	TRBV5-8
TGTGCCAGTAGTATCGGCGATTTCTTAAGCTCCTACGAGCAGTACTTC	CASSIGDFLSSYEQYF	.	TRBJ2-7	.	TRBV19
TGTGCCAGCAGTTCCATCCTCCACAGCTACGAGCAGTACTTC	CASSSILHSYEQYF	.	TRBJ2-7	.	TRBV12-3/TRBV12-4
TGTGCCAGCAGTTTAATGAGACCGCACACCTTC	CASSLMRPHTF	.	TRBJ1-2	.	TRBV27
TGTGCCAGCAGCCATGGCTTCGGCCCTGGCGAGCAGTACTTC	CASSHGFGPGEQYF	.	TRBJ2-7	.	TRBV3-1
TGTGCCAGCAGCCCCCCGGGGGTAGCGGGGCCCTACGAGCAGTACTTC	CASSPPGVAGPYEQYF	few	TRBJ2-7	TRBD2	TRBV25-1
TGCAGCGTTGGAGCAGGCCACGAGCAGTACTTC	CSVGAGHEQYF	many	TRBJ2-7	.	TRBV29-1
TGCAGCGTTGATGGGGGAAGCCATGGCTATGGCTACACCTTC	CSVDGGSHGYGYTF	.	TRBJ1-2	.	TRBV29-1
TGCAGTGCGGGTAGGACAGCTATCTACGAGCAGTACTTC	CSAGRTAIYEQYF	few	TRBJ2-7	.	TRBV20-1
TGTGCCAGCAGTTACTCGCAGGGAGCTGGCTGCACCTTC	CASSYSQGAGCTF	.	TRBJ1-2	.	TRBV6-6
TGCAGTGCTAGAACCCACGGGACAGGGGACTATGGCTACACCTTC	CSARTHGTGDYGYTF	.	TRBJ1-2	TRBD1	TRBV20-1
TGCAGCGTCCGACACAGGACGGAGGGGATCTATGGCTACACCTTC	CSVRHRTEGIYGYTF	few	TRBJ1-2	.	TRBV29-1
TGTGCCAGCAGTTGGTCTACAGGGCTTGGCTACACCTTC	CASSWSTGLGYTF	.	TRBJ1-2	.	TRBV12-3/TRBV12-4
TGCAGTGGTAATGAGGGACTGTCCTCCTACGAGCAGTACTTC	CSGNEGLSSYEQYF	.	TRBJ2-7	.	TRBV20-1
TGTGCCAGCAGTTACGGGCTAGCGGGTTTCACCGGGGAGCTGTTTTTT	CASSYGLAGFTGELFF	few	TRBJ2-2	TRBD2	TRBV6-5
TGTGCCAGCAAAGGAGCTGGGCAGGGGAACCAAGAGACCCAGTACTTC	CASKGAGQGNQETQYF	few	TRBJ2-5	.	TRBV2
TGTGCCATCAGCCTAGCGGGAGTCGGTAATGAGCAGTTCTTC	CAISLAGVGNEQFF	few	TRBJ2-1	TRBD2	TRBV10-3
TGTGCCATCAGATCGGGACAGGGAACCTACGAGCAGTACTTC	CAIRSGQGTYEQYF	.	TRBJ2-7	TRBD1	TRBV10-3
TGTGCCAGCACCACCGGGATAGAAGAGACCCAGTACTTC	CASTTGIEETQYF	.	TRBJ2-5	.	TRBV12-3/TRBV12-4
TGTGCCAGCACCAAAGGACAGGGGGCCTCCGGGGCCAACGTCCTGACTTTC	CASTKGQGASGANVLTF	few	TRBJ2-6	TRBD1	TRBV5-6
TGTGCCAGCAGCTTAGAGAGGGGAGGATTGGAGACCCAGTACTTC	CASSLERGGLETQYF	few	TRBJ2-5	.	TRBV7-9
TGTGCCAGCAGCTTCAAGGGGAGCTCCTACAATGAGCAGTTCTTC	CASSFKGSSYNEQFF	.	TRBJ2-1	.	TRBV5-6
TGTGCCAGCAGCGCCGTCCCCGACAGCTACGAGCAGTACTTC	CASSAVPDSYEQYF	.	TRBJ2-7	.	TRBV7-9
TGCAGCGTCCGGAGGGAGAGCGAGCAGTACTTC	CSVRRESEQYF	few	TRBJ2-7	.	TRBV29-1
TGCAGCGTTGCCGGGTTGAACACTGAAGCTTTCTTT	CSVAGLNTEAFF	.	TRBJ1-1	.	TRBV29-1
TGTGCCAGCAGCCCCCGTTGGGCAGGGCGATACACAGATACGCAGTATTTT	CASSPRWAGRYTDTQYF	.	TRBJ2-3	.	TRBV7-8
TGCGCCAGCAGCTTGGATTCGGCAGGGGGAAGCTACGAGCAGTACTTC	CASSLDSAGGSYEQYF	.	TRBJ2-7	TRBD1	TRBV5-1
TGTGCCAGCAGCCGATATCTTGGGGCCCCGAGCACAGATACGCAGTATTTT	CASSRYLGAPSTDTQYF	few	TRBJ2-3	.	TRBV7-9
TGTGCCAGCAAACCCTTGTCGAGCTCCTACAATGAGCAGTTCTTC	CASKPLSSSYNEQFF	.	TRBJ2-1	.	TRBV12-3/TRBV12-4
TGCAGCGTTAAGGGCAGGGCGAACACTGAAGCTTTCTTT	CSVKGRANTEAFF	few	TRBJ1-1	.	TRBV29-1
TGTGCCAGCAGCTCGGGAGTCAGGCCTTTCTTT	CASSSGVRPFF	.	TRBJ1-1	.	TRBV5-6
TGCAGTGCTACACCCGTTTTCGGGGCCTACAATGAGCAGTTCTTC	CSATPVFGAYNEQFF	few	TRBJ2-1	.	TRBV20-1
TGTGCCAACAGTCAGCGCCGACTAGTCCAAGAGACCCAGTACTTC	CANSQRRLVQETQYF	.	TRBJ2-5	.	TRBV6-6
TGCAGCGTTGAAGATTCGGGGACGGTTAACTATGGCTACACCTTC	CSVEDSGTVNYGYTF	.	TRBJ1-2	.	TRBV29-1
TGTGCCAGCAGCTTATCACAGTCCCAGTTCTTC	CASSLSQSQFF	.	TRBJ2-1	.	TRBV5-8
TGTGCCAGCAACCGGGGGGCAGAGACCCAGTACTTC	CASNRGAETQYF	.	TRBJ2-5	.	TRBV11-1
TGTGCCAGCAGCTTGAAAACATATACTTACCAAGAGACCCAGTACTTC	CASSLKTYTYQETQYF	.	TRBJ2-5	.	TRBV5-6
TGCAGTGCGGGCAGGGAGGCCCGATCTAACAATGAGCAGTACTTC	CSAGREARSNNEQYF	.	TRBJ2-5	.	TRBV20-1
TGCAGCGTTGAATCCCGGACAACCTACTATGGCTACACCTTC	CSVESRTTYYGYTF	few	TRBJ1-2	.	TRBV29-1
TGCAGCGTTGAAGGAGCCACCGCGGGGACCTACAATGAGCAGTTCTTC	CSVEGATAGTYNEQFF	.	TRBJ2-1	.	TRBV29-1
TGTGCCAGCAGTTACCGACAGGACGGGACCCAGTACTTC	CASSYRQDGTQYF	few	TRBJ2-5	.	TRBV6-5
TGCGCCAGTCACTTACCGGGAGTAGCGAACGAGCAGTACTTC	CASHLPGVANEQYF	.	TRBJ2-7	.	TRBV5-1
TGTGCCATCAATTCGGGGGGCGCACATGGCTACACCTTC	CAINSGGAHGYTF	few	TRBJ1-2	.	TRBV10-3
TGTGCCAGCAGCTTGGGGGTGGGGGCCCAAGAGACCCAGTACTTC	CASSLGVGAQETQYF	once	TRBJ2-5	.	TRBV5-6
TGTGCCAGCAGTTTTGCGGAGGGCTCCTACAATGAGCAGTTCTTC	CASSFAEGSYNEQFF	few	TRBJ2-1	.	TRBV27
TGTGCCAGCAGCCCTCGACAGTCGGGTTACGAGCAGTACTTC	CASSPRQSGYEQYF	few	TRBJ2-7	.	TRBV9
TGTGCCAGCAGCTTAGTTCGTCTCCACACACCCTCCTACAATGAGCAGTTCTTC	CASSLVRLHTPSYNEQFF	.	TRBJ2-1	.	TRBV7-2
TGTGCCAGCAGGTACTCGGGACAGTACAATGAGCAGTTCTTC	CASRYSGQYNEQFF	.	TRBJ2-1	TRBD1	TRBV7-9
TGTGCCAGCAGAAGGGGGGGGGGAAATGAAAAACTGTTTTTT	CASRRGGGNEKLFF	.	TRBJ1-4	.	TRBV6-1
TGCAGTACTAGAGCGGGTAGCGGGAAGGAGATCCAGTACTTC	CSTRAGSGKEIQYF	.	TRBJ2-5	TRBD2	TRBV20-1
TGCAGCGTTGAATCCAGGGATGGTCAGCCCCAGCATTTT	CSVESRDGQPQHF	few	TRBJ1-5	.	TRBV29-1
TGCGCCAGCAGCCAAGGTATAGGGGTAGGCTACACCTTC	CASSQGIGVGYTF	.	TRBJ1-2	.	TRBV4-1